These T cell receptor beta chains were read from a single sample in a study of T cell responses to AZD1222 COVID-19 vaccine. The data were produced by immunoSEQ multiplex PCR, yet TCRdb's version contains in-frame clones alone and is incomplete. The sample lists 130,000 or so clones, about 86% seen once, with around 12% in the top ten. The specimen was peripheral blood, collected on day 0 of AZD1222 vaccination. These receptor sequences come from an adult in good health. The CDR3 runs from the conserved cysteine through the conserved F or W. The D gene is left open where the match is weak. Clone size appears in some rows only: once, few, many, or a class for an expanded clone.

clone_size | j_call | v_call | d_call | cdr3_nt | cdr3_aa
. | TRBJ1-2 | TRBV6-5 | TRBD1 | TGTGCCAGCAGTTCGACAGGGGGCGGTGGCTACACCTTC | CASSSTGGGGYTF
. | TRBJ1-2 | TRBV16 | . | TGTGCCAGCAGCCAATCGCACGGCTACACCTTC | CASSQSHGYTF
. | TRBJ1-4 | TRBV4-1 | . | TGCGCCAGCAGCCAAGGGAGGTCTAATGAAAAACTGTTTTTT | CASSQGRSNEKLFF
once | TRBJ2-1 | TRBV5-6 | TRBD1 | TGTGCCAGCAGCTTGGTGCGCAGGGGGGAGCAGTTCTTC | CASSLVRRGEQFF
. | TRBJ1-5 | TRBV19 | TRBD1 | TGTGCCAGTAGCCTTAGTTACAGGGGTGTCAACCAGCCCCAGCATTTT | CASSLSYRGVNQPQHF
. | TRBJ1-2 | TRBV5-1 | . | TGCGCCAGCAGTTCTGCGGGCCCCAGCTATGGCTACACCTTC | CASSSAGPSYGYTF
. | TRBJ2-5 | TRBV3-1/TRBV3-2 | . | TGTGCCAGCAGCCAAGATGGGGGGTGGTCGAGGGAGACCCAGTACTTC | CASSQDGGWSRETQYF
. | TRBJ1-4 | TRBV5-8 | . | TGTGCCAGCAGCAAGGGACATCACGGAACTAATGAAAAACTGTTTTTT | CASSKGHHGTNEKLFF
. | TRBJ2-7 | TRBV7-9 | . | TGTGCCAGCAGCTTAGGAACTGGCTACTACGACGAGCAGTACTTC | CASSLGTGYYDEQYF
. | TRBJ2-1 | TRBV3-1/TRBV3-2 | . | TGTGCCAGCAGCCAAGGGGGTCGTGAGCAGTTCTTC | CASSQGGREQFF
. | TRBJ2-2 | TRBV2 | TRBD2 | TGTGCCATCACCGGAGGGAGGGCGAACACCGGGGAGCTGTTTTTT | CAITGGRANTGELFF
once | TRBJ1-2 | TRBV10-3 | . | TGTGCCATCAGCTCCGGACAGACAATCTATGGCTACACCTTC | CAISSGQTIYGYTF
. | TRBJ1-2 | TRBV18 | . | TGTGCCAGCTCAGGTCAGGGGAGGCTCGATGGCTACACCTTC | CASSGQGRLDGYTF
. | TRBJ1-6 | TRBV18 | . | TGTGCCAGCTCACCTTCGGTAGGAGATTCACCCCTCCACTTT | CASSPSVGDSPLHF
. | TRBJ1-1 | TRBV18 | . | TGTGCCAGCTCACCACTGGAGGTCAACACTGAAGCTTTCTTT | CASSPLEVNTEAFF
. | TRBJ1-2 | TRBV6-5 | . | TGTGCCAGCAGTTACTCAAGGGTTAACTATGGCTACACCTTC | CASSYSRVNYGYTF
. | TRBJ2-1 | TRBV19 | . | TGTGCCAGTAGGGCCGGGGGAACCCCCTACAATGAGCAGTTCTTC | CASRAGGTPYNEQFF
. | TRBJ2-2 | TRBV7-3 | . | TGTGCCAGCAGCTTAACGAGGGTGAACACCGGGGAGCTGTTTTTT | CASSLTRVNTGELFF
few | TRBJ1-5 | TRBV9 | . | TGTGCAGAGCAGATCCCTCCTGGCCATCAGCCCCAGCATTTT | CAEQIPPGHQPQHF
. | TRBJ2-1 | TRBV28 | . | TGTGCCAGCAGTTTATTTGCTTCCTACAATGAGCAGTTCTTC | CASSLFASYNEQFF
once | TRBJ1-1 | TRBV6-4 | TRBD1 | TGTGCCAGCAGTACTGACAGGGACACTGAAGCTTTCTTT | CASSTDRDTEAFF
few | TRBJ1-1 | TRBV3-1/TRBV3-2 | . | TGTGCCAGCAGCCGAGGACGGGGGTATGAAGCTTTCTTT | CASSRGRGYEAFF
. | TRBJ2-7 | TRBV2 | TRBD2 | TGTGCCAGCAGTGACGGGCTAGCGGGGCTATACGAGCAGTACTTC | CASSDGLAGLYEQYF
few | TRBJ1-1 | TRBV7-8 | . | TGTGCCAGCAGCTTCCCCGGGACGGAAGCTTTCTTT | CASSFPGTEAFF
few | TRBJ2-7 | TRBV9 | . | TGTGCCAGCAGCCCCGGGTCCTCCTACGAGCAGTACTTC | CASSPGSSYEQYF
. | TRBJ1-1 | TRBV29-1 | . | TGCAGCGGCTGGGACACTAAGAACACTGAAGCTTTCTTT | CSGWDTKNTEAFF
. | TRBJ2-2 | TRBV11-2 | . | TGTGCCAGCAGCTTAGACAGGTTGACCGGGGAGCTGTTTTTT | CASSLDRLTGELFF
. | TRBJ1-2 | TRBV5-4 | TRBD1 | TGTGCCAGCAGCTTAGGGGACAGACCTAACTATGGCTACACCTTC | CASSLGDRPNYGYTF
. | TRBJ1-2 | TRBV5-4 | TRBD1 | TGTGCCAGCAGCTTGGTTGGGACAGGGGGCGCAGGTGGCTACACCTTC | CASSLVGTGGAGGYTF
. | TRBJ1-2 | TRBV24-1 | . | TGTGCCACCAGTGCGGGGGGCGCGGATGGCTACACCTTC | CATSAGGADGYTF
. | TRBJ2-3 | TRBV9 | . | TGTGCCAGCAGCGTAGCTCCAGCCGGAGTAACAGATACGCAGTATTTT | CASSVAPAGVTDTQYF
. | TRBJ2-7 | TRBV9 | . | TGTGCCAGCAGTCACAATCCCCAGGGTAAGGACGAGCAGTACTTC | CASSHNPQGKDEQYF
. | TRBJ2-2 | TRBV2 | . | TGTGCCAGCAGGCCAACAGCAGGGATAACCGGGGAGCTGTTTTTT | CASRPTAGITGELFF
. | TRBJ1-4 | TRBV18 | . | TGTGCCAGCTCACCAACGCATGCTATAGGGGAAAAACTGTTTTTT | CASSPTHAIGEKLFF
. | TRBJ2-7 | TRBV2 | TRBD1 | TGTGCCAGCAGTGGCGGGGACAGGGGTAGGTACGAGCAGTACTTC | CASSGGDRGRYEQYF
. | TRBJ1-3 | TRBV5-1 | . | TGCGCCAGCACCTTGCGGCTACTTAGAAACACCATATATTTT | CASTLRLLRNTIYF
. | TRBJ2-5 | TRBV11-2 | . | TGTGCCAGCAGCCTAGCCCTCGAGACCCAGTACTTC | CASSLALETQYF
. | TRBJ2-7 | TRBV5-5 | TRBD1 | TGTGCCAGCAGCTTAGAGGGGGACAGCTCCTACGAGCAGTACTTC | CASSLEGDSSYEQYF
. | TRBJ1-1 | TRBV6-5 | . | TGTGCCAGCAGGGGGAGTCGTAACACTGAAGCTTTCTTT | CASRGSRNTEAFF
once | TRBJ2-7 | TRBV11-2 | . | TGTGCCAGCAGCTTAGTTGGAGCGCGCGAGCAGTACTTC | CASSLVGAREQYF
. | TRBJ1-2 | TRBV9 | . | TGTGCCAGCAGCCAGGGAGGCCTGGCCGACTATGGCTACACCTTC | CASSQGGLADYGYTF
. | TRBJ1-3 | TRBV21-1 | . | TGTGCCAGCAGACCATCGGTAGGCTTCTCTGGAAACACCATATATTTT | CASRPSVGFSGNTIYF
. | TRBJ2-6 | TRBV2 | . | TGTGCCAGCAGTGATGGTATCAGCTCTGGGGCCAACGTCCTGACTTTC | CASSDGISSGANVLTF
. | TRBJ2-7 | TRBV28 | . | TGTGCCAGCAGTTTGCCAAGTGGTAACGAGCAGTACTTC | CASSLPSGNEQYF
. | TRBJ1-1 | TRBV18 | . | TGTGCCAGCTCACCCCGAAAAAACGTCGGCACTGAAGCTTTCTTT | CASSPRKNVGTEAFF
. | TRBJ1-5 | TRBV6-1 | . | TGTGCCAGCAAGGGCTTCAAAGCGGGGCAGCCCCAGCATTTT | CASKGFKAGQPQHF
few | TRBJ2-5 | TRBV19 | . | TGTGCCAGTAGTACTACACAGGGCTACCAAGAGACCCAGTACTTC | CASSTTQGYQETQYF
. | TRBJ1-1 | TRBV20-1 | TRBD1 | TGCAGTGCTAGTAAGGGGGCGATGAACACTGAAGCTTTCTTT | CSASKGAMNTEAFF
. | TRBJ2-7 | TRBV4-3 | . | TGCGCCAGCAGCCAAGGCAGGGGTGTCTCCTACGAGCAGTACTTC | CASSQGRGVSYEQYF
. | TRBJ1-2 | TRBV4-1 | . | TGCGCCAGCAGCCAAGGCAGGGGTGGCTACACCTTC | CASSQGRGGYTF
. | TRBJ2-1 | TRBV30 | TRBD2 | TGTGCCTGGACTAGCGGGAGGGATGGGCAGTTCTTC | CAWTSGRDGQFF
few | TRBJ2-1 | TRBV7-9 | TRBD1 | TGTGCCAGCAGCTCCTGGGACAGTAAACAACTCCTGGGTTCCAATGAGCAGTTCTTC | CASSSWDSKQLLGSNEQFF
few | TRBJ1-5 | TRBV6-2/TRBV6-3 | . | TGTGCCAGCAGTTACTCGATCCTCACCGGGGGTCCCCGGGGAACCGGTCAGCCCCAGCATTTT | CASSYSILTGGPRGTGQPQHF
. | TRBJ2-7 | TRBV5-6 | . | TGTGCCAGCAGCGGGGGGGACGGACAGATAGAGGAGCAGTACTTC | CASSGGDGQIEEQYF
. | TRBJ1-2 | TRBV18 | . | TGTGCCAGCTCACCAAGCCAAACGGATGGCTACACCTTC | CASSPSQTDGYTF